The entry that follows covers one TCR beta chain sequence. The data derive from a study of shared clonotypes between healthy human individuals. Sorted subsets were amplified in replicate PCRs using about 200 ng DNA, around 30,000 T cell genomes. Sequencing was performed with immunoSEQ multiplex PCR; in TCRdb, only in-frame clones are kept and a portion is missing. The sample includes 600,000 to 800,000 clones, 55% to 80% of them seen just once. Input material: memory CD4+ T cells sorted from blood. The subset here: CD45RA-negative fraction. This sequence originates from a woman aged 25 to 45 in good health.

CDR3 coding DNA: TGTGCCAGTAGTGTTGGGCGGAGGAAGTTTGAAAAACTGTTTTTT. Amino acids: CASSVGRRKFEKLFF. The rearrangement uses TRBV19 and TRBJ1-4; the D is unclear. CDR1 and CDR2 (germline): LNHDA, SQIVND (reference sequence). Between the trimmed V and J ends, which lost 5 bases and 7 bases, there was a span of 17 bases. The CDR3 totals 15 residues.